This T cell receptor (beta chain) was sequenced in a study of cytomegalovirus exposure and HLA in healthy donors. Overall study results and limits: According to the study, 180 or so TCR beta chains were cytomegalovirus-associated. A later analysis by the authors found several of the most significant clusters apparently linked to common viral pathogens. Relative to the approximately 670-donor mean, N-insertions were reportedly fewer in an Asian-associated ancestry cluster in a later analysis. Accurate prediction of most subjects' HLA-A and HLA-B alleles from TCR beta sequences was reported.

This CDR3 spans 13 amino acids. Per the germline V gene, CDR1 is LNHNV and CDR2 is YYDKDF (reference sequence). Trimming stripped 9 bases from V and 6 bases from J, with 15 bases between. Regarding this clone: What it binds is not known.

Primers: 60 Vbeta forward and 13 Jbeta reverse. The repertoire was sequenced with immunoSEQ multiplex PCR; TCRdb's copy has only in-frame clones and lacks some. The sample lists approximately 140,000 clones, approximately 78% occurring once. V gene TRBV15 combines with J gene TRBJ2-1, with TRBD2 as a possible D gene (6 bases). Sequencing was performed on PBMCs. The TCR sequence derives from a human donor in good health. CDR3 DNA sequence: TGTGCCACTCGTCGGGAGAGTATCAATGAGCAGTTCTTC. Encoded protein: CATRRESINEQFF. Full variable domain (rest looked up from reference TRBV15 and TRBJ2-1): DAMVIQNPRYQVTQFGKPVTLSCSQTLNHNVMYWYQQKSSQAPKLLFHYYDKDFNNEADTPDNFQSRRPNTSFCFLDIRSPGLGDTAMYLCATRRESINEQFFGPGTRLTVL.